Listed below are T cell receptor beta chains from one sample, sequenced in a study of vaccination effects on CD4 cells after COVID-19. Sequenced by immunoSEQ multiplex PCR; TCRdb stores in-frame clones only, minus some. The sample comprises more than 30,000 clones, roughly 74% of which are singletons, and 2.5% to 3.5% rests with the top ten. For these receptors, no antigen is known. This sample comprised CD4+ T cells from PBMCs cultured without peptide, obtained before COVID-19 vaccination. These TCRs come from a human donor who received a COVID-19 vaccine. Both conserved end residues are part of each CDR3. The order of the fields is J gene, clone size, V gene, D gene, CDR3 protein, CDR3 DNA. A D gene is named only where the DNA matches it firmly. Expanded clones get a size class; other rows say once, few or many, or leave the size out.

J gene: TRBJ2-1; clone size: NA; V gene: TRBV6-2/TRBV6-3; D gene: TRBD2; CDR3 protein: CASSYSGSGGATQFF; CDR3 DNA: TGTGCCAGCAGTTACTCTGGTAGCGGGGGGGCGACGCAGTTCTTC
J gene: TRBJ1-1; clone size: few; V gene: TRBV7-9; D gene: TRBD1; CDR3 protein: CASSLTGADTEAFF; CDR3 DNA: TGTGCCAGCAGCTTGACAGGGGCGGACACTGAAGCTTTCTTT
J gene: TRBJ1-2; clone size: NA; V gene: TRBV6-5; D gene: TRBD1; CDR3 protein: CASSPGPGGYGYTF; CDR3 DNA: TGTGCCAGCAGTCCGGGCCCAGGGGGCTATGGCTACACCTTC
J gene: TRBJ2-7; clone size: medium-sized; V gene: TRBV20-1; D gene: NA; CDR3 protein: CSASQLATPYEQYF; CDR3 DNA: TGCAGTGCTAGTCAGCTAGCGACTCCTTACGAGCAGTACTTC
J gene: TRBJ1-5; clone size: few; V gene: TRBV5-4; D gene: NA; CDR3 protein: CASGLPQHF; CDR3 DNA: TGTGCCAGCGGTCTCCCCCAGCATTTT
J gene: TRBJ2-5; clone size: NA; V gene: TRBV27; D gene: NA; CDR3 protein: CASSPTTSWEETQYF; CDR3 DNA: TGTGCCAGCAGTCCCACGACTAGTTGGGAAGAGACCCAGTACTTC
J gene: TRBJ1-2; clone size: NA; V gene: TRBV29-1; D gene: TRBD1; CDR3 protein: CSVGTGGSHGYTF; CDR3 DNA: TGCAGCGTGGGGACAGGGGGCAGCCATGGCTACACCTTC
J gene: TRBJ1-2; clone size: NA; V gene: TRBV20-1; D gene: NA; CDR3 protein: CSASSGTEYGYTF; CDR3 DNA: TGCAGTGCTAGTAGCGGGACTGAGTATGGCTACACCTTC
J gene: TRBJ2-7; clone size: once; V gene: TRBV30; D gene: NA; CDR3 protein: CAWSSLGEQYF; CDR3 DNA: TGTGCCTGGAGTAGCCTTGGCGAGCAGTACTTC
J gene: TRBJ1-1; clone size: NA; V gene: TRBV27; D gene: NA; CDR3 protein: CASSFRIPVGDGTEAFF; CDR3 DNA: TGTGCCAGCAGTTTTAGGATACCGGTCGGGGATGGCACTGAAGCTTTCTTT
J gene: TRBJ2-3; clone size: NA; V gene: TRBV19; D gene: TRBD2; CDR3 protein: CASASTSGSTDTQYF; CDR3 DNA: TGTGCCAGTGCCTCCACTAGCGGGAGTACAGATACGCAGTATTTT
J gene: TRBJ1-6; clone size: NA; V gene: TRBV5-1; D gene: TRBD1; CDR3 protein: CASSFRPTGGGNLSPLHF; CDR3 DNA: TGCGCCAGCAGCTTCCGTCCGACAGGGGGCGGGAATTTATCACCCCTCCACTTT
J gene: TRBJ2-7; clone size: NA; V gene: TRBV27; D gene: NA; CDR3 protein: CASSTTWTNRLYEQYF; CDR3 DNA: TGTGCCAGCAGTACCACTTGGACTAACCGTCTCTACGAGCAGTACTTC
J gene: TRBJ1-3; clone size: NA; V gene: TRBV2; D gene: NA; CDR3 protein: CASRTDSGNTIYF; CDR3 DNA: TGTGCCAGCAGGACAGACTCTGGAAACACCATATATTTT
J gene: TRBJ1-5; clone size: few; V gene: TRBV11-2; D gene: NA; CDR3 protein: CASSRGGYQPQHF; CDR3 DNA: TGTGCCAGCAGCCGAGGGGGGTATCAGCCCCAGCATTTT
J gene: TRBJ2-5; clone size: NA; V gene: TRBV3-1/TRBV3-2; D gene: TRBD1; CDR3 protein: CASSLSGGQETQYF; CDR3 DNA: TGTGCCAGCAGTCTTTCAGGGGGCCAAGAGACCCAGTACTTC
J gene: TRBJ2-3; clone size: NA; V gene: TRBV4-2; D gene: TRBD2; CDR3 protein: CASREETGGPDTQYF; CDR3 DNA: TGTGCCAGCAGGGAGGAAACGGGGGGGCCCGATACGCAGTATTTT
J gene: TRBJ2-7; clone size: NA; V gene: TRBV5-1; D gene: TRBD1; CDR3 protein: CASSSGTGPTYEQYF; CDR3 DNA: TGCGCCAGCAGCTCGGGGACAGGTCCCACCTACGAGCAGTACTTC
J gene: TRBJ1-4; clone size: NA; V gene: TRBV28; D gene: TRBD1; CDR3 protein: CASRGGTGVNEKLFF; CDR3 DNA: TGTGCCAGCAGGGGGGGAACAGGGGTTAATGAAAAACTGTTTTTT
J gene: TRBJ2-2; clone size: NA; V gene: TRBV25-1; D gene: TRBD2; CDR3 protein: CASSELWASGSTGELFF; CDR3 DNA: TGTGCCAGCAGTGAATTATGGGCTAGCGGGAGCACCGGGGAGCTGTTTTTT
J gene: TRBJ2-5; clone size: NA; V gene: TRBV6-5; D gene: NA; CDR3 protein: CASSRTVNSQETQYF; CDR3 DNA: TGTGCCAGCAGTCGGACCGTGAATTCCCAAGAGACCCAGTACTTC
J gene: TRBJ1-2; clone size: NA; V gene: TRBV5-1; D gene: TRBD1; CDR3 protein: CASSSTGLRGYTF; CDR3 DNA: TGCGCCAGCAGCTCGACAGGGTTACGTGGCTACACCTTC
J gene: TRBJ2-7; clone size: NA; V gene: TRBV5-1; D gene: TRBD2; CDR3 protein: CASSPSLTSGPPYEQYF; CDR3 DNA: TGCGCCAGCAGCCCATCCCTTACTAGCGGGCCCCCCTACGAGCAGTACTTC
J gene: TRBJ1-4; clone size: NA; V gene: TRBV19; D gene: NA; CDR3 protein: CASSIPGQSNEKLFF; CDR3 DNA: TGTGCCAGTAGTATTCCGGGACAAAGTAATGAAAAACTGTTTTTT
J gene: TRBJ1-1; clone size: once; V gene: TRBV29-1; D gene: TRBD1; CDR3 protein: CSGGQGLNTEAFF; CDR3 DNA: TGCAGCGGAGGACAGGGGTTGAACACTGAAGCTTTCTTT
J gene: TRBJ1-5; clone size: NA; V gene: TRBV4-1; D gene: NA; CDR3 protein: CASSHAAGQGQPQHF; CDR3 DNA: TGCGCCAGCAGCCACGCCGCTGGGCAAGGTCAGCCCCAGCATTTT
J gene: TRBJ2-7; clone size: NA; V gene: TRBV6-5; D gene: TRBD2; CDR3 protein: CASRQREGRYEQYF; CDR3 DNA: TGTGCCAGCAGACAGCGGGAGGGCCGCTACGAGCAGTACTTC
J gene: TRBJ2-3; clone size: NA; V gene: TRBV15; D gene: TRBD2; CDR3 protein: CATSREKRGTDTQYF; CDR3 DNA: TGTGCCACCAGCAGAGAAAAGCGGGGTACAGATACGCAGTATTTT
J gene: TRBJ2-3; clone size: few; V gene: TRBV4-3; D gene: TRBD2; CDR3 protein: CASSQSSGGATDTQYF; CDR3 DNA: TGCGCCAGCAGCCAATCTAGCGGGGGGGCTACAGATACGCAGTATTTT
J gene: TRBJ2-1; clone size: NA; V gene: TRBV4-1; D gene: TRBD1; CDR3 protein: CASSQRDRVFNEQFF; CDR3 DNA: TGCGCCAGCAGCCAAAGGGACAGGGTGTTCAATGAGCAGTTCTTC
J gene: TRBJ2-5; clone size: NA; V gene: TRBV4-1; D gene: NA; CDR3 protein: CASSQGLGGQETQYF; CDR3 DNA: TGCGCCAGCAGCCAAGGGTTGGGGGGCCAAGAGACCCAGTACTTC
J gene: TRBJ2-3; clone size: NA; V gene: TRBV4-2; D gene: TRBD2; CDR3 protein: CASSQGLAGPDTQYF; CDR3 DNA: TGTGCTAGCAGCCAGGGACTAGCGGGGCCAGATACGCAGTATTTT
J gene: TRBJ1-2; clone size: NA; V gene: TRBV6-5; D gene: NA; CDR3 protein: CASSRTAVYGYTF; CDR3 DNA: TGTGCCAGCAGTCGGACAGCTGTCTATGGCTACACCTTC
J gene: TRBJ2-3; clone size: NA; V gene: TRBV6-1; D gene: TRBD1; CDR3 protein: CASSEGDSLYSSTDTQYF; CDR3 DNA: TGTGCCAGCAGTGAAGGGGACAGCTTATACTCTAGCACAGATACGCAGTATTTT
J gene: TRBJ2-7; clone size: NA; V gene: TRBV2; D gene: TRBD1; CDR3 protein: CASKDRVYEQYF; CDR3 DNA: TGTGCCAGCAAGGACAGGGTATACGAGCAGTACTTC
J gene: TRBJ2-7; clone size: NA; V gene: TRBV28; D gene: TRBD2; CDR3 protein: CASGTSGSTAYEQYF; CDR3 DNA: TGTGCCAGTGGGACTAGCGGGAGTACGGCCTACGAGCAGTACTTC
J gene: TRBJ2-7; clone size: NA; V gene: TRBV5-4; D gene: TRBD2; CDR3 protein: CASSLETSGDYEQYF; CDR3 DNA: TGTGCCAGCAGCTTGGAGACTAGCGGGGACTATGAGCAGTACTTC
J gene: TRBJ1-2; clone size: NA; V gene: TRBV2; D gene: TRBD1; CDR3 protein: CATLRDRGIGYGYTF; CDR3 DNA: TGTGCCACCCTGAGGGACAGGGGTATAGGCTATGGCTACACCTTC
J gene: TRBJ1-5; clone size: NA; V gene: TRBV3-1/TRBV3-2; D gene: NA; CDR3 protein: CASSPTANSNQPQHF; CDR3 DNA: TGTGCCAGCAGTCCAACAGCTAATAGCAATCAGCCCCAGCATTTT
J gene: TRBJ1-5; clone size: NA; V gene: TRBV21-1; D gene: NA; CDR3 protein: CASCCRTGGGNQPQHF; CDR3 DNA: TGTGCCAGCTGCTGCCGGACAGGGGGAGGCAATCAGCCCCAGCATTTT
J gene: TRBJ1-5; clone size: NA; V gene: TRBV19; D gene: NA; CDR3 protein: CATKMGQHNQPQHF; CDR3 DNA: TGTGCCACTAAAATGGGGCAGCACAATCAGCCCCAGCATTTT
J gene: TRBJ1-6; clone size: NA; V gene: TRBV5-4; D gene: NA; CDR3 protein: CASSFGRATNSPLHF; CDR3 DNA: TGTGCCAGCAGCTTCGGCAGAGCTACCAATTCACCCCTCCACTTT
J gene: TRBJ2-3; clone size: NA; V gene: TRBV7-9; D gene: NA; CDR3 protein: CASRGWRSAGTDTQYF; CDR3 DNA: TGTGCCAGCAGGGGTTGGCGGTCGGCGGGCACAGATACGCAGTATTTT
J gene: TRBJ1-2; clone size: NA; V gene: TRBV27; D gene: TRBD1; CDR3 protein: CASSAGDRTSYTF; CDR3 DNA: TGTGCCAGCAGTGCCGGGGACAGGACATCGTACACCTTC
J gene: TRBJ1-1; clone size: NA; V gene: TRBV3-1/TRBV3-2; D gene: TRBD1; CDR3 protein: CASSQTRDRGAAFF; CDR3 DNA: TGTGCCAGCAGCCAAACCCGGGACAGGGGGGCAGCTTTCTTT
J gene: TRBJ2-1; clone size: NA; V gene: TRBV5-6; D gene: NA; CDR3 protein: CASSLRGWDNEQFF; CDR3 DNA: TGTGCCAGCAGCTTGAGGGGTTGGGACAATGAGCAGTTCTTC
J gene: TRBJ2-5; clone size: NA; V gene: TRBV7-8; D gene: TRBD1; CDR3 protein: CASSFVRSRGQETQYF; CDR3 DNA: TGTGCCAGCAGCTTCGTTAGGTCCAGGGGGCAAGAGACCCAGTACTTC
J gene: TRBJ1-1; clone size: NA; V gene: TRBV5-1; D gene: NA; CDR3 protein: CASSIGGRNTEAFF; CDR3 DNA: TGCGCCAGCAGTATCGGGGGTAGGAACACTGAAGCTTTCTTT
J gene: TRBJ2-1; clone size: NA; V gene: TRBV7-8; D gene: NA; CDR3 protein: CASRRDGVLNEQFF; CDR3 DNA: TGTGCCAGCAGAAGGGACGGAGTTCTGAATGAGCAGTTCTTC
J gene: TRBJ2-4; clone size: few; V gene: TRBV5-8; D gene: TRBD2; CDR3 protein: CASSLVAGAKNIQYF; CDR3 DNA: TGTGCCAGCAGCTTAGTAGCGGGAGCCAAAAACATTCAGTACTTC
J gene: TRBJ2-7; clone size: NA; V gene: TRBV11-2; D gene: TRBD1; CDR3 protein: CASSPKGQSYEQYF; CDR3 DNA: TGTGCCAGCAGCCCCAAGGGACAGAGCTACGAGCAGTACTTC
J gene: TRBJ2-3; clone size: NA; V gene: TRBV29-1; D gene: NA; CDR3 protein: CSVAGRSTSTDTQYF; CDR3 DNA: TGCAGCGTTGCGGGTCGCAGTACCAGCACAGATACGCAGTATTTT
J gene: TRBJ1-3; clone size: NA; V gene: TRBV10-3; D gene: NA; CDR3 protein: CAISPDGSGNTIYF; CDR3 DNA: TGTGCCATCAGTCCCGACGGCTCTGGAAACACCATATATTTT